Presented here are 29 T cell receptor beta chains from one specimen sequenced in a study of cytomegalovirus exposure and HLA in healthy donors. PCR was performed using 60 Vbeta and 13 Jbeta primers. The method was immunoSEQ multiplex PCR; TCRdb's version includes in-frame clones alone and lacks a portion of them. The sample has 170,000 or so clones, about 80% seen once. The sequencing input was PBMCs. The receptors shown here come from a woman aged 40 to 50 in good health and CMV-seronegative.

This sequence joins TRBV4-3 and TRBJ2-1; no definite D call. Trimming cost V 0 bases and J 0 bases, with 6 bases left between them. The CDR3 consists of 15 residues. From germline, CDR1 is LGHNA and CDR2 YSLEER. The CDR3: CASSQDRDSYNEQFF. As DNA, the CDR3 is TGCGCCAGCAGCCAAGATCGAGACTCCTACAATGAGCAGTTCTTC.

The chain couples TRBV5-1 to TRBJ1-3; no reliable D call. The ends were cut back, 0 bases at V and 1 base at J, with 8 bases in the middle. This CDR3 region has 15 residues. In germline, CDR1 is SGHRS, CDR2 YFSETQ. CDR3 in amino acids: CASSLAEGSGNTIYF. DNA of the CDR3: TGCGCCAGCAGCTTGGCCGAGGGATCTGGAAACACCATATATTTT.

This chain links TRBV6-6 with TRBJ1-2, with 7 bases aligning to TRBD1. Germline V gives CDR1 MNHNY, CDR2 SVGAGI (reference sequence). CDR3 length equals 15 residues. V shed 7 bases and J 0 bases; nucleotides not matched to a gene: 8. The CDR3 loop reads CASTDTGATNYGYTF. CDR3 sequence (DNA): TGTGCCAGCACGGACACAGGGGCGACTAACTATGGCTACACCTTC.

The V and J genes are TRBV19 and TRBJ2-1; D not certain. Deletions cut 3 bases from V and 9 bases from J, with 6 bases between. This CDR3 contains 11 residues. Germline CDR1 LNHDA, CDR2 SQIVND (reference sequence). The CDR3, as DNA: TGTGCCAGTAGTATGGCTCGTGAGCAGTTCTTC. Translation: CASSMAREQFF.

This clone has more than one count but fewer than ten. DNA of the CDR3: TGTGCCAGCCTTTACGACAGGCGGAACACTGAAGCTTTCTTT. Translated, it gives CASLYDRRNTEAFF. This chain connects TRBV2 to TRBJ1-1; maybe TRBD1 (6 bases). The CDR3 covers 14 residues. Between the trimmed V and J ends, which lost 8 bases and 1 base, there was a span of 14 bases. CDR1 SNHLY and CDR2 FYNNEI come from the germline V gene.

The gene calls are TRBV9 and TRBJ2-7; 8 positions agree with TRBD1. Germline V CDR1 and CDR2: SGDLS, YYNGEE. The CDR3 spans 15 residues. V shed 4 bases, J shed 2 bases, and the junction held 8 bases outside the gene matches. The chain's CDR3 is CASSPIPRGPYEQYF. CDR3 bases: TGTGCCAGCAGCCCCATCCCCAGGGGGCCCTACGAGCAGTACTTC.

CDR3 residues: CASSLAGWGLAVKETQYF. The CDR3 DNA is TGTGCCAGCAGCTTAGCCGGGTGGGGACTAGCGGTAAAAGAGACCCAGTACTTC. This chain connects TRBV11-3 to TRBJ2-5; TRBD2 matches 11 bases. This CDR3 region has 18 residues. V shed 1 base and J 3 bases; nucleotides not matched to a gene: 10. Germline CDR1 SGHNT, CDR2 YENEEA.

This clone was detected only once. V and J are TRBV20-1 and TRBJ2-5, with D unclear. V lost 3 bases to trimming and J lost 3 bases, with 2 bases between them. Germline CDR1 reads DFQATT; CDR2 reads SNEGSKA (reference sequence). The CDR3 is 10 residues long. Written as DNA, the CDR3 is TGCAGTGCTAGTAAAGAGACCCAGTACTTC. Translation gives CSASKETQYF.

The chain employs TRBV7-3 and TRBJ2-1; D call uncertain. Germline CDR1 and CDR2: SGHTA and FQGTGA. The ends were cut back, 3 bases at V and 0 bases at J, with 12 bases in the middle. This CDR3 contains 16 residues. This chain's CDR3 is CASSFTPRSSYNEQFF. The CDR3 region has the DNA TGTGCCAGCAGCTTTACTCCTCGAAGCTCCTACAATGAGCAGTTCTTC.

The chain recombines TRBV6-4 with TRBJ2-6; possibly TRBD1 for D (6 bases). There are 20 residues in the CDR3. V was pared by 1 base and J by 3 bases, with 22 bases between. CDR1 is MRHNA and CDR2 is SNTAGT in the germline V gene. The CDR3 region is CASSDYLRGIPPDGANVLTF. The DNA of the CDR3 is TGTGCCAGCAGTGACTACCTCAGGGGAATCCCCCCAGATGGGGCCAACGTCCTGACTTTC.

Only one count was recorded for this clone. Given a far larger clone just one base away, this is likely a sequencing read error. The V and J genes are TRBV11-3 and TRBJ1-1; D ambiguous. Looked up from germline, CDR1 is SGHNT and CDR2 is YENEEA. The CDR3 sequence is 12 residues long. Trimming cost V 3 bases and J 10 bases, with 12 bases left between them. This CDR3 reads CASSFAGSGAFF. The CDR3 DNA is TGTGCCAGCAGCTTCGCAGGAAGCGGAGCTTTCTTT.

This sequence joins TRBV19 and TRBJ2-1; TRBD2 agrees at 8 bases. V was pared by 3 bases and J by 5 bases, with 9 bases of the junction left unmatched. The CDR3 runs to 16 residues. CDR1 and CDR2 from the germline V gene are LNHDA and SQIVND (reference sequence). CDR3 residues: CASSIELAAVDNEQFF. As DNA, the CDR3 is TGTGCCAGTAGTATTGAACTAGCGGCGGTCGACAATGAGCAGTTCTTC. Complete variable domain (other parts from reference TRBV19 and TRBJ2-1): DGGITQSPKYLFRKEGQNVTLSCEQNLNHDAMYWYRQDPGQGLRLIYYSQIVNDFQKGDIAEGYSVSREKKESFPLTVTSAQKNPTAFYLCASSIELAAVDNEQFFGPGTRLTVL.

V usage is TRBV6-1 and J usage is TRBJ1-4; D unresolved. V dropped 6 bases and J dropped 9 bases, with 17 bases sitting between them. Germline V gives CDR1 MNHNS, CDR2 SASEGT. The CDR3 runs to 14 residues. CDR3 loop: CASRRPWEEQKLFF. For the CDR3, the DNA is TGTGCCAGCAGGCGGCCCTGGGAGGAACAAAAACTGTTTTTT.

The chain joins TRBV14 to TRBJ1-4; a possible D gene is TRBD1 (6 bases). Germline CDR1 and CDR2: SGHDN and FVKESK. Trimming pared 0 bases from V and 5 bases from J, leaving 13 bases between. The CDR3 is made up of 16 amino acids. CDR3 coding DNA: TGTGCCAGCAGCCAAGAATTAACAGGGCTCAATGAAAAACTGTTTTTT. The encoded protein is CASSQELTGLNEKLFF.

This clone was found a few times. The rearrangement joins TRBV6-4 to TRBJ1-2; 7 bases fit TRBD1. V lost 2 bases, J lost 9 bases, and 9 bases stayed unmatched. The CDR3 contains 14 residues. Germline loops: CDR1 MRHNA, CDR2 SNTAGT. The CDR3 loop is CASSDGEGASRYTF. The CDR3, as DNA: TGTGCCAGCAGTGACGGAGAGGGGGCGAGTCGCTACACCTTC.

This chain links TRBV9 with TRBJ2-7; 8 bases are shared with TRBD2. Germline CDR1 reads SGDLS; CDR2 reads YYNGEE. V lost 3 bases and J lost 4; bases outside the gene matches: 3. This CDR3 comprises 13 residues. CDR3 in DNA: TGTGCCAGCAGCGCCGGGACTAGATACGAGCAGTACTTC. Protein: CASSAGTRYEQYF.

The chain recombines TRBV11-2 with TRBJ1-3, with 7 bases identical to TRBD1. The V and J ends lost 2 bases and 0 bases, in that order; junction bases with no gene match: 7. The CDR3 contains 17 residues. CDR1 SGHAT and CDR2 FQNNGV come from the germline V gene. For the CDR3, the DNA is TGTGCCAGCAGCTTACTCCGGACAGGAAGCTCTGGAAACACCATATATTTT. Its translation is CASSLLRTGSSGNTIYF.

The chain carries TRBV5-6 and TRBJ2-7; TRBD2 agrees at 8 bases. The ends lost 3 bases at V and 4 bases at J; junction bases unmatched: 3. The germline gives CDR1 SGHDT, CDR2 YYEEEE. This CDR3 region has 13 residues. CDR3 DNA sequence: TGTGCCAGCAGCTCCGCGGGGGGTTACGAGCAGTACTTC. The encoded protein is CASSSAGGYEQYF.

V usage is TRBV4-1 and J usage is TRBJ2-1, with 10 bases lining up with TRBD1. The junction had 6 bases not matched to a gene; V was cut back by 4 bases and J by 9 bases. The length of the CDR3 is 14 residues. Germline V gene lookup returns CDR1 MGHRA and CDR2 YSYEKL. CDR3 in DNA: TGCGCCAGCAGCCTACGGGACAGGGGTCTTGAGCAGTTCTTC. Translated: CASSLRDRGLEQFF.

V usage is TRBV6-1 and J usage is TRBJ2-4; D gene ambiguous. V gave up 7 bases and J gave up 1 base, with 5 bases separating them. The CDR3 loop spans 12 amino acids. CDR1 MNHNS and CDR2 SASEGT come from the germline V gene. In DNA form, the CDR3 reads TGTGCCAGCAATATGGCCAAAAACATTCAGTACTTC. Amino acid sequence: CASNMAKNIQYF.

The chain links TRBV5-8 to TRBJ2-7; 9 bases align to TRBD1. Germline trimming cut 4 bases from V and 5 bases from J; bases unmatched to any gene: 10. CDR3 length: 15 residues. CDR1 is SGHTS and CDR2 is YDEGEE in the germline V gene. CDR3 DNA: TGTGCCAGCAGCCCAGCGGACAGGGGATGGGACGAGCAGTACTTC. This translates into CASSPADRGWDEQYF.

The chain joins TRBV6-5 to TRBJ2-2; maybe TRBD1 (5 bases). The CDR3 contains 14 residues. Germline-derived CDR1 and CDR2 are MNHEY and SVGAGI. Trimming took off 6 bases at V and 6 bases at J, with 14 bases between the two ends. CDR3 residues: CASSLTAYAGELFF. For the CDR3, the DNA is TGTGCCAGCAGCTTGACAGCGTATGCCGGGGAGCTGTTTTTT.

This clone was seen a single time. CDR3 sequence reads: CASSLGRETQYF. For the CDR3, the DNA is TGTGCCAGCAGCTTGGGGCGGGAGACCCAGTACTTC. The chain is built from TRBV5-4 and TRBJ2-5, with D hard to call. Germline V lookup: CDR1 SGHNT, CDR2 YYREEE (reference sequence). V dropped 0 bases and J dropped 5 bases, with 5 bases sitting between them. The CDR3 sequence is 12 residues long.

The J gene is TRBJ2-3, the V gene TRBV6-5; the match to TRBD2 covers 8 bases. After removal of 4 bases from V and 7 bases from J, the junction contained 13 bases not matched to a gene. The germline CDR1 and CDR2 sequences are MNHEY and SVGAGI. The CDR3 length is 16 residues. CDR3 amino acids: CASSSPKSGGGYTQYF. CDR3 bases: TGTGCCAGCAGTTCCCCCAAGTCGGGAGGGGGATATACGCAGTATTTT.

J is TRBJ2-7 and V is TRBV4-1; D gene unclear. Deletions cut 4 bases from V and 2 bases from J, with 12 bases between. This CDR3 region has 14 residues. Looked up from germline, CDR1 is MGHRA and CDR2 is YSYEKL. The CDR3 loop is CASSLGSETYEQYF. The CDR3 coding sequence is TGCGCCAGCAGCCTCGGCAGCGAAACCTACGAGCAGTACTTC.

The J gene is TRBJ2-1, the V gene TRBV7-6; D might be TRBD1 (5 bases). CDR1 and CDR2 from the germline V gene are SGHVS and FNYEAQ. This CDR3 has 16 amino acids. V was trimmed by 7 bases and J by 9 bases, leaving 25 bases between them. CDR3 sequence (DNA): TGTGCCAGCACCCTCGCATGGGGCCAAACCTCCCTTGAGCAGTTCTTC. It specifies CASTLAWGQTSLEQFF.

The rearrangement uses TRBV5-1 and TRBJ1-1; 8 nucleotides align to TRBD1. CDR1 SGHRS and CDR2 YFSETQ come from the germline V gene. This CDR3 has 15 residues. With 4 bases clipped from V and 4 bases from J, the junction kept 9 bases outside the gene matches. The CDR3 protein is CASSTETGGATEAFF. CDR3 DNA sequence: TGCGCCAGCAGCACCGAAACAGGGGGGGCCACTGAAGCTTTCTTT.

V is TRBV28 and J is TRBJ2-3; D uncertain. This CDR3 is 14 amino acids long. Germline V CDR1 and CDR2: MDHEN, SYDVKM. V shed 4 bases and J shed 4 bases, with 12 bases lying between them. DNA of the CDR3: TGTGCCAGCAGTTGGTACTCGTTCTCAGATACGCAGTATTTT. This codes for CASSWYSFSDTQYF.

This clone was seen more than once but under ten times. V and J are TRBV7-6 and TRBJ2-7; a possible D gene is TRBD1 (5 bases). Germline CDR1 reads SGHVS; CDR2 reads FNYEAQ. Trimming shortened V by 0 bases and J by 4 bases, and 7 bases separated the two germline ends. This CDR3 has 13 residues. The CDR3 DNA reads as TGTGCCAGCAGCTTAGCCCCAGGGTACGAGCAGTACTTC. Amino acids: CASSLAPGYEQYF.